The present entry profiles one T cell receptor (beta chain) with its context. This entry is derived from a study of blood T cell repertoires in COVID-19. Overall study: The United States, Italy and Spain provided the acute and convalescent COVID-19 samples. From T cells, B-cell-depleted T cells, or PBMCs came the material, which was cDNA or gDNA.

The germline CDR1 and CDR2 sequences are SGHNT and YYREEE (reference sequence). The ends were cut back, 0 bases at V and 1 base at J, with 10 bases in the middle. There are 15 residues in the CDR3. The protocol was immunoSEQ multiplex PCR, while the TCRdb copy is restricted to in-frame clones and leaves out a portion. Here the sample spans approximately 84,000 clones, less than 90% being singletons. Sequenced material: peripheral blood. The source of this sequence is a human donor in a cohort sampled during active COVID-19. The chain employs TRBV5-4 and TRBJ1-2; TRBD1 might be the D (5 bases). CDR3 DNA sequence: TGTGCCAGCAGCTTGGATTTGCAGGGTAACTATGGCTACACCTTC. Its protein is CASSLDLQGNYGYTF.